This entry lists 29 T cell receptor beta chains sequenced from one sample in a study of a mutant IDH1 vaccine in newly diagnosed glioma. TCRdb's table, derived via immunoSEQ multiplex PCR, lists solely in-frame clones and lacks some. Among some 57,000 clones listed, approximately 80% were seen once. Time point: week 47, end of study. Vaccination used 300 ug of mutant IDH1 20-mer peptide per dose, with topical imiquimod. These receptors have no known antigen. Here the sequenced sample was PBMCs, taken from a glioma patient whose treatment included an IDH1 peptide vaccine. The receptors shown here come from a woman aged 40 to 50 with glioma. Some clones in this sample may be carry-over from other donors' samples.

The chain is built from TRBV21-1 and TRBJ1-3; the DNA was not used to check the table's D call, TRBD1. TRBV21-1 is reported as a pseudogene. The CDR3 has 13 amino acids. The CDR3 nucleotides read TGTGCCAGCAGGGGCAGGGGATTATTGGCCATATATTTT. Translation gives CASRGRGLLAIYF.

This chain uses TRBV6-6 with TRBJ1-5; D is unclear. Trimming pared 2 bases from V and 5 bases from J, leaving 10 bases between. The CDR3 totals 14 residues. Germline CDR1 is MNHNY and CDR2 is SVGAGI (reference sequence). The DNA of the CDR3 is TGTGCCAGCAGTTACGACGGGCTCGATCAGCCCCAGCATTTT. This sequence encodes CASSYDGLDQPQHF.

V is TRBV19 and J is TRBJ2-5, with a tentative D call TRBD1 (6 bases). The CDR3 extends over 15 amino acids. In germline, CDR1 is LNHDA, CDR2 SQIVND (reference sequence). The V end was cut by 5 bases, the J end by 3 bases, with 16 bases between. The CDR3 sequence is CASSFLAGGKETQYF. CDR3 DNA: TGTGCCAGTAGTTTTCTAGCTGGGGGCAAAGAGACCCAGTACTTC.

In DNA form, the CDR3 reads TGTGCCAGCTCACCAACCGGGGGCGCCCCGAACACTGAAGCTTTCTTT. Translating gives CASSPTGGAPNTEAFF. The V gene is TRBV18, the J gene TRBJ1-1; perhaps TRBD1 as D (6 bases). The CDR3 extends over 16 amino acids. Germline CDR1 reads KGHSH; CDR2 reads LQKENI. V was clipped by 2 bases and J by 1 base, with 14 bases between them. The whole variable domain, filled in from reference TRBV18 and TRBJ1-1, reads NAGVMQNPRHLVRRRGQEARLRCSPMKGHSHVYWYRQLPEEGLKFMVYLQKENIIDESGMPKERFSAEFPKEGPSILRIQQVVRGDSAAYFCASSPTGGAPNTEAFFGQGTRLTVV.

The V and J genes are TRBV27 and TRBJ1-1; weak D call: TRBD1 (6 bases). This CDR3 is 15 amino acids long. The V gene's germline CDR1 is MNHEY and CDR2 SMNVEV (reference sequence). The V and J ends lost 6 bases and 1 base respectively, with 15 bases between them. CDR3 bases: TGTGCCAGCAGACGGAAACCACAGGGGAACACTGAAGCTTTCTTT. This sequence encodes CASRRKPQGNTEAFF.

J is TRBJ2-7 and V is TRBV7-8; a possible D gene is TRBD1 (8 bases). The CDR3 is made up of 16 amino acids. The V and J ends lost 3 bases and 2 bases respectively, with 17 bases between them. Germline CDR1 and CDR2: SGHVS and FQNEAQ. CDR3 nucleotide sequence: TGTGCCAGCAGCTTTTACAGGGGGGGGGTGACCTACGAGCAGTACTTC. Its translation: CASSFYRGGVTYEQYF.

This clone was seen more than once but under ten times. The J gene is TRBJ2-2, the V gene TRBV12-5, with TRBD1 matching over 7 bases. V gave up 5 bases and J gave up 2 bases; unmatched junction bases: 5. The CDR3 is 15 residues long. Germline V lookup: CDR1 LGHNT, CDR2 FRNRAP. CDR3 sequence (DNA): TGTGCTAGTGGTCGAGGACAGGTCAACACCGGGGAGCTGTTTTTT. Protein product: CASGRGQVNTGELFF.

Only a few counts were recorded for this clone. V is TRBV5-6 and J is TRBJ1-1, with D possibly being TRBD1 (6 bases). Per germline, CDR1 SGHDT and CDR2 YYEEEE. CDR3 size: 14 residues. The germline V and J ends were trimmed by 0 bases and 2 bases, with 8 bases remaining between them. CDR3 protein: CASSLVGTNTEAFF. DNA for the CDR3: TGTGCCAGCAGCTTGGTAGGGACAAACACTGAAGCTTTCTTT.

The J gene is TRBJ2-3, the V gene TRBV4-3; D could derive from TRBD1 or TRBD2 (5 bases each). Trimming left V 0 bases short and J 4 bases short, with 14 bases between. The CDR3 extends over 16 amino acids. Germline V gene sequence: CDR1 LGHNA, CDR2 YSLEER. CDR3 coding DNA: TGCGCCAGCAGCCAAGAAGTCCAGGGTAGCGCAGATACGCAGTATTTT. Translation: CASSQEVQGSADTQYF.

This chain links TRBV4-2 with TRBJ2-7; tentatively, D is TRBD2 (5 bases). V lost 0 bases and J 6 bases, leaving 15 bases between the germline ends. Per germline, CDR1 LGHNA and CDR2 YNFKEQ. This CDR3 has 15 amino acids. The CDR3 loop reads CASSQDRRLAGEQYF. The CDR3 DNA reads as TGTGCCAGCAGCCAAGATAGACGGCTAGCCGGCGAGCAGTACTTC.

This clone was seen once. This sequence joins TRBV7-9 and TRBJ2-1; perhaps TRBD1 as D (6 bases). Per germline, CDR1 SEHNR and CDR2 FQNEAQ (reference sequence). V was clipped by 1 base and J by 6 bases, with 16 bases between them. The CDR3 is 16 amino acids. In DNA, the CDR3 is TGTGCCAGCAGCTTAGACAGGGTGGACACCTTCAATGAGCAGTTCTTC. Translated, it gives CASSLDRVDTFNEQFF.

The rearrangement uses TRBV6-6 and TRBJ2-7; TRBD2 aligns across 7 bases. V trimming: 0 bases; J trimming: 2 bases; junction bases outside the gene matches: 7. There are 16 residues in the CDR3. Germline V gene data show CDR1 as MNHNY and CDR2 as SVGAGI (reference sequence). The CDR3 DNA reads as TGTGCCAGCAGTTACTCGAGTGGCGGGGGACCCTACGAGCAGTACTTC. Its translation is CASSYSSGGGPYEQYF.

The V gene is TRBV12-5, the J gene TRBJ1-6; 7 bases align to TRBD1. Germline CDR1 reads LGHNT; CDR2 reads FRNRAP. The V segment lost 6 bases and the J segment 10 bases; nucleotides outside the gene matches: 12. This CDR3 has 15 residues. CDR3 sequence (DNA): TGTGCTAGTGGGCTCAACGGGCAGGGGGTCTCACCCCTCCACTTT. Protein product: CASGLNGQGVSPLHF.

The chain combines TRBV4-2 with TRBJ1-5; 7 bases map to TRBD1. The CDR3 runs to 14 residues. Trimming took 1 base from V and 5 from J; bases not matched to a gene: 2. In germline, CDR1 is LGHNA, CDR2 YNFKEQ. In nucleotides, the CDR3 is TGTGCCAGCAGCCAAGGACAGGGTGATCAGCCCCAGCATTTT. Translation gives CASSQGQGDQPQHF.

This clone turned up a few times. The chain has TRBV7-9 and TRBJ2-2; D is possibly TRBD1 or TRBD2 (5 bases each). V gave up 3 bases and J gave up 6 bases, with 17 bases separating them. The CDR3 covers 16 residues. CDR1 is SEHNR and CDR2 is FQNEAQ in the germline V gene (reference sequence). The CDR3: CASSLSGASGPGELFF. For the CDR3, the DNA is TGTGCCAGCAGCTTGAGCGGAGCGTCGGGACCCGGGGAGCTGTTTTTT.

CDR3 DNA: TGTGCCAGCAGCCAAGAGGGGTATGGCTACACCTTC. Translating gives CASSQEGYGYTF. V and J are TRBV9 and TRBJ1-2; the D gene is possibly TRBD1 (5 bases). The CDR3 has 12 amino acids. Trimming took off 4 bases at V and 5 bases at J, with 9 bases between the two ends. Germline loops: CDR1 SGDLS, CDR2 YYNGEE.

The rearrangement links TRBV5-1 to TRBJ1-3, with D unresolved. The V end lost 0 bases, the J end lost 0 bases, and 10 bases lay between the germline ends. This CDR3 contains 16 residues. The germline V gene encodes CDR1 SGHRS and CDR2 YFSETQ. The CDR3 DNA is TGCGCCAGCAGCTTGGATCAGCTAAGCTCTGGAAACACCATATATTTT. Translating gives CASSLDQLSSGNTIYF.

The chain combines TRBV6-5 with TRBJ2-7, with 11 bases identical to TRBD1. Germline assignment: CDR1 MNHEY and CDR2 SVGAGI. The CDR3 runs 13 residues. V lost 7 bases, J lost 9 bases, and 8 bases stayed unmatched. The CDR3 nucleotides read TGTGCCAGCAAGAGGACAGGGGGCGCCGTGCAGTACTTC. Translating it yields CASKRTGGAVQYF.

The chain carries TRBV15 and TRBJ1-4, with D perhaps matching TRBD1 (5 bases). CDR1 and CDR2 (germline): LNHNV, YYDKDF (reference sequence). The CDR3 covers 21 residues. Trimming pared 0 bases from V and 7 bases from J, leaving 30 bases between. The CDR3 DNA reads TGTGCCACCAGCAGAGAAGGAGGACAAGGCGGGACCGTTGCGCTGGTTGAAAAACTGTTTTTT. Protein product: CATSREGGQGGTVALVEKLFF.

V and J are TRBV6-5 and TRBJ1-5; D unresolved. The germline CDR1 and CDR2 sequences are MNHEY and SVGAGI. Trimming took off 2 bases at V and 8 bases at J, with 4 bases between the two ends. This CDR3 has 11 amino acids. CDR3 residues: CASSYEEPQHF. Here the CDR3 DNA reads TGTGCCAGCAGTTACGAGGAGCCCCAGCATTTT.

The genes are TRBV19 and TRBJ2-1; the match to TRBD2 covers 11 bases. J lost 11 bases, V lost 3 bases, and 3 bases had no gene match. Germline V gives CDR1 LNHDA, CDR2 SQIVND (reference sequence). The CDR3 sequence is 13 residues long. The CDR3 spells CASSIRTSGQQFF. In nucleotides, the CDR3 is TGTGCCAGTAGTATCAGGACTAGCGGGCAGCAGTTCTTC.

This chain uses TRBV14 with TRBJ1-2; D uncertain. The germline CDR1 and CDR2 sequences are SGHDN and FVKESK. V was pared by 0 bases and J by 4 bases, with 9 bases between. The CDR3 is 14 residues long. CDR3 sequence reads: CASSQEGSFYGYTF. The CDR3 DNA reads TGTGCCAGCAGCCAAGAGGGCAGTTTCTATGGCTACACCTTC.

The chain has TRBV7-2 and TRBJ1-2, with 8 nucleotides matching TRBD1. The CDR3 has 14 amino acids. CDR1 and CDR2 (germline): SGHTA, FQGNSA. J lost 2 bases, V lost 4 bases, and 3 bases had no gene match. DNA for the CDR3: TGTGCCAGCAGCTGGGACAGGACCAACTATGGCTACACCTTC. Encoded protein: CASSWDRTNYGYTF.

The V and J genes are TRBV19 and TRBJ1-5; unclear D gene. The CDR3 runs 16 residues. Germline CDR1 and CDR2: LNHDA and SQIVND (reference sequence). V was shortened by 3 bases and J by 4 bases, with 16 bases between the two germline ends. CDR3 sequence (DNA): TGTGCCAGTAGTATTCTCCCAGGATGGAATAATCAGCCCCAGCATTTT. This codes for CASSILPGWNNQPQHF.

V gene TRBV4-3 combines with J gene TRBJ1-1, with 9 bases matching TRBD1. The CDR3 sequence is 14 residues long. J gave up 5 bases and V 3 bases, and 4 bases lay outside the gene matches. Germline CDR1 is LGHNA and CDR2 is YSLEER. CDR3 region: CASSQTGGRTEAFF. The CDR3 nucleotides read TGCGCCAGCAGCCAGACAGGGGGTCGTACTGAAGCTTTCTTT.

J is TRBJ2-5 and V is TRBV30, with D perhaps matching TRBD1 (7 bases). The CDR3 sequence is 15 residues long. The ends were cut back, 2 bases at V and 0 bases at J, with 13 bases in the middle. Germline-derived CDR1 and CDR2 are GTSNPN and SVGIG (reference sequence). The DNA of the CDR3 is TGTGCCTGGAGTTTGGAGGGGGCGTACCAAGAGACCCAGTACTTC. Protein product: CAWSLEGAYQETQYF.

The chain carries TRBV23-1 and TRBJ2-2; D is perhaps TRBD1 (6 bases). TRBV23-1 is an open reading frame whose function is uncertain. CDR3 length equals 17 residues. Trimming pared 0 bases from V and 4 bases from J, leaving 15 bases between. The chain's CDR3 is CASSQSGQGNGTGELFF. The CDR3 nucleotides are TGCGCCAGCAGTCAATCAGGCCAGGGGAATGGCACCGGGGAGCTGTTTTTT.

The chain recombines TRBV5-1 with TRBJ2-2; a possible D gene is TRBD1 (6 bases). The CDR3 runs to 15 residues. Deletions cut 3 bases from V and 3 bases from J, with 12 bases between. The germline CDR1 and CDR2 sequences are SGHRS and YFSETQ. The CDR3 coding sequence is TGCGCCAGCAGCTGGGGGCAGGTGGACACCGGGGAGCTGTTTTTT. Translation gives CASSWGQVDTGELFF.

This sequence joins TRBV10-1 and TRBJ2-1, with 7 bases aligning to TRBD2. After removal of 4 bases from V and 5 bases from J, the junction contained 14 bases not matched to a gene. This CDR3 has 17 residues. Looked up from germline, CDR1 is WNHNN and CDR2 is SYGVQD (reference sequence). CDR3 in DNA: TGCGCCAGCAGTGGCGCTCCGACTAGCTCTAAAAACAATGAGCAGTTCTTC. Encoded protein: CASSGAPTSSKNNEQFF.